Presented here are 25 T cell receptor beta chains from one specimen sequenced in a study of PD-1 blockade in classical Hodgkin lymphoma. The patients all showed relapse after autologous stem cell transplantation, while their brentuximab vedotin exposure varied. Measured with immunoSEQ multiplex PCR; TCRdb has only the in-frame clones, and not every one. The table includes about 41,000 clones, roughly three quarters detected once. The material sequenced was peripheral blood mononuclear cells (PBMCs), taken at baseline. These TCRs come from a human donor with classical Hodgkin lymphoma.

This clone came up once. The V and J genes are TRBV30 and TRBJ2-1, with TRBD2 matching 8 bases. After removal of 2 bases from V and 2 bases from J, the junction contained 5 bases not matched to a gene. The germline V gene encodes CDR1 GTSNPN and CDR2 SVGIG (reference sequence). CDR3 length: 15 residues. In DNA form, the CDR3 reads TGTGCCTGGAGTACGGGTAGCGGGACCTACAATGAGCAGTTCTTC. As protein: CAWSTGSGTYNEQFF.

The V and J genes are TRBV5-8 and TRBJ2-2, with a tentative D call TRBD2 (6 bases). Trimming removed 0 bases at V and 5 bases at J, with 11 bases between. This CDR3 spans 15 amino acids. Germline V CDR1 and CDR2: SGHTS, YDEGEE. As DNA, the CDR3 is TGTGCCAGCAGCTTGGGGCTAGCGCTGACCGGGGAGCTGTTTTTT. Protein: CASSLGLALTGELFF. Together with reference TRBV5-8 and TRBJ2-2, the CDR3 gives the full variable domain: EAGVTQSPTHLIKTRGQQATLRCSPISGHTSVYWYQQALGLGLQFLLWYDEGEERNRGNFPPRFSGRQFPNYSSELNVNALELEDSALYLCASSLGLALTGELFFGEGSRLTVL.

The chain recombines TRBV10-3 with TRBJ2-7; no clear D. V shed 6 bases and J shed 4 bases, with 10 bases lying between them. The CDR3 has 12 residues. Germline V CDR1 and CDR2: ENHRY, SYGVKD. CDR3 sequence: CAISPQTYEQYF. The CDR3 DNA follows: TGTGCCATCAGCCCTCAAACATACGAGCAGTACTTC.

Within the sample, this clone is medium-sized. The V and J genes are TRBV27 and TRBJ2-7; tentatively, D is TRBD1 (5 bases). This CDR3 contains 12 residues. The V end was cut by 5 bases, the J end by 5 bases, with 10 bases between. Per the germline V gene, CDR1 is MNHEY and CDR2 is SMNVEV (reference sequence). Here the CDR3 DNA reads TGTGCCAGCAGTGCCAGGGAACACGAGCAGTACTTC. It yields the protein CASSAREHEQYF.

The chain has TRBV12-2 and TRBJ2-1. TRBV12-2 corresponds to a pseudogene. The CDR3 consists of 12 residues. The CDR3 nucleotides are TGTGCAAGTCGCTATGGGAAGAAGGGTCGGTTCTTC. This encodes CASRYGKKGRFF.

This chain uses TRBV7-8 with TRBJ2-7; no clear D gene. Deletions cut 2 bases from V and 0 bases from J, with 11 bases between. The germline gives CDR1 SGHVS, CDR2 FQNEAQ. The length of the CDR3 is 15 residues. The CDR3 here is CASSLRPTYSYEQYF. The CDR3 region has the DNA TGTGCCAGCAGCTTAAGGCCGACCTACTCCTACGAGCAGTACTTC.

The chain links TRBV29-1 to TRBJ2-2; D is possibly TRBD1 (5 bases). Trimming took 3 bases from V and 4 from J, leaving 9 bases between them. This CDR3 has 13 amino acids. Germline CDR1 is SQVTM and CDR2 is ANQGSEA. The CDR3 DNA sequence: TGCAGCGTTGAGCGACAGTTCACCGGGGAGCTGTTTTTT. This translates into CSVERQFTGELFF.

This chain joins TRBV2 and TRBJ1-6; a weak D match, TRBD1 (6 bases). The CDR3 runs to 14 residues. Trimming removed 6 bases from V and 7 bases from J, with 13 bases in between. Per germline, CDR1 SNHLY and CDR2 FYNNEI. CDR3 sequence reads: CASSSDSENSPLHF. The CDR3 DNA reads TGTGCCAGCAGCTCGGACAGCGAGAATTCACCCCTCCACTTT.

The chain has TRBV19 and TRBJ1-1; possible D gene TRBD1, 6 bases. The germline CDR1 and CDR2 sequences are LNHDA and SQIVND (reference sequence). V gave up 5 bases and J gave up 2 bases, with 12 bases separating them. CDR3 length: 14 amino acids. This chain's CDR3 is CASSPQGTNTEAFF. CDR3 DNA sequence: TGTGCCAGTAGTCCTCAGGGGACAAACACTGAAGCTTTCTTT. Variable domain in full (rest from reference TRBV19 and TRBJ1-1): DGGITQSPKYLFRKEGQNVTLSCEQNLNHDAMYWYRQDPGQGLRLIYYSQIVNDFQKGDIAEGYSVSREKKESFPLTVTSAQKNPTAFYLCASSPQGTNTEAFFGQGTRLTVV.

In this sample, this clone turned up once. This chain joins TRBV7-2 and TRBJ2-7, with 7 bases aligning to TRBD2. The CDR3 consists of 15 residues. The J segment lost 2 bases and the V segment lost 4 bases, leaving 8 bases of the junction unmatched. Germline CDR1 and CDR2: SGHTA and FQGNSA. The CDR3, as DNA: TGTGCCAGCAGCTCGCGACGGGACTACACCTACGAGCAGTACTTC. Translated: CASSSRRDYTYEQYF. Full variable domain (remainder filled in from reference TRBV7-2 and TRBJ2-7): GAGVSQSPSNKVTEKGKDVELRCDPISGHTALYWYRQSLGQGLEFLIYFQGNSAPDKSGLPSDRFSAERTGGSVSTLTIQRTQQEDSAVYLCASSSRRDYTYEQYFGPGTRLTVT.

The chain uses TRBV5-5 and TRBJ2-5, with TRBD2 matching over 8 bases. The V gene end was trimmed by 2 bases and the J gene end by 5 bases; junction bases not matched to a gene: 11. Germline loops: CDR1 SGHKS, CDR2 YYEKEE (reference sequence). The CDR3 is 16 amino acids. CDR3 in DNA: TGTGCCAGCAGCTTCAGGAGCGGGAGTTTGGGGGAGACCCAGTACTTC. This encodes CASSFRSGSLGETQYF.

The chain uses TRBV7-2 and TRBJ2-2; unclear D gene. Looked up from germline, CDR1 is SGHTA and CDR2 is FQGNSA. CDR3 length: 16 amino acids. V was cut by 3 bases and J by 4 bases, with 15 bases left in between. For the CDR3, the DNA is TGTGCCAGCAGCTTTACGCCAGCTTTTGGCACCGGGGAGCTGTTTTTT. Residues: CASSFTPAFGTGELFF. Filled out from reference TRBV7-2 and TRBJ2-2, the complete variable domain reads GAGVSQSPSNKVTEKGKDVELRCDPISGHTALYWYRQSLGQGLEFLIYFQGNSAPDKSGLPSDRFSAERTGGSVSTLTIQRTQQEDSAVYLCASSFTPAFGTGELFFGEGSRLTVL.

This chain uses TRBV7-3 with TRBJ2-2; 7 nucleotides line up with TRBD1. The CDR3 spans 14 residues. The V gene end was trimmed by 3 bases and the J gene end by 7 bases; junction bases not matched to a gene: 5. The V gene's germline CDR1 is SGHTA and CDR2 FQGTGA. The CDR3 region is CASSFTAGGGELFF. CDR3 sequence (DNA): TGTGCCAGCAGCTTTACGGCAGGGGGCGGGGAGCTGTTTTTT.

The V and J genes are TRBV10-3 and TRBJ2-5; no firm D call. The CDR3 loop spans 13 amino acids. V gave up 5 bases and J gave up 5 bases, with 12 bases separating them. Per the germline V gene, CDR1 is ENHRY and CDR2 is SYGVKD. This CDR3 is CAISPQAQETQYF. Here the CDR3 DNA reads TGTGCCATCAGTCCTCAGGCTCAGGAGACCCAGTACTTC.

The chain carries TRBV7-8 and TRBJ2-1; D is unclear. CDR3 length: 12 residues. CDR1 and CDR2 from the germline V gene are SGHVS and FQNEAQ. The germline V and J ends were trimmed by 5 bases and 3 bases, with 5 bases remaining between them. The CDR3 nucleotides are TGTGCCAGCAGCCCGGGCTACAATGAGCAGTTCTTC. Translation gives CASSPGYNEQFF.

The rearrangement joins TRBV29-1 to TRBJ1-2; 7 bases agree with TRBD1. With 3 bases clipped from V and 4 bases from J, the junction kept 2 bases outside the gene matches. This CDR3 comprises 12 residues. Germline CDR1 is SQVTM and CDR2 is ANQGSEA. Here the CDR3 reads CSVDEGAYGYTF. The CDR3, as DNA: TGCAGCGTTGACGAGGGGGCCTATGGCTACACCTTC. Together with reference TRBV29-1 and TRBJ1-2, the CDR3 gives the full variable domain: SAVISQKPSRDICQRGTSLTIQCQVDSQVTMMFWYRQQPGQSLTLIATANQGSEATYESGFVIDKFPISRPNLTFSTLTVSNMSPEDSSIYLCSVDEGAYGYTFGSGTRLTVV.

The chain carries TRBV5-1 and TRBJ1-2; D remains ambiguous. V was trimmed by 4 bases and J by 2 bases, leaving 9 bases between them. Per the germline V gene, CDR1 is SGHRS and CDR2 is YFSETQ. There are 13 residues in the CDR3. The CDR3 sequence is CASSPSLNYGYTF. CDR3 nucleotides: TGCGCCAGCAGCCCATCTTTAAACTATGGCTACACCTTC.

This clone has just one count. The chain has TRBV7-2 and TRBJ2-7; 7 bases match TRBD1. The V gene's germline CDR1 is SGHTA and CDR2 FQGNSA. Trimming at V came to 4 bases and at J to 2 bases, leaving 11 bases not matched to a gene. CDR3 length: 16 residues. The CDR3 loop reads CASSWGTVQDTYEQYF. CDR3 sequence (DNA): TGTGCCAGCAGCTGGGGGACAGTTCAGGACACCTACGAGCAGTACTTC.

Comments on this clone: The junction departs from germline at one end; a sequencing error may be responsible. The chain recombines TRBV19 with TRBJ2-7; 7 bases match TRBD1. CDR3 size: 11 residues. Germline V gene data show CDR1 as LNHDA and CDR2 as SQIVND (reference sequence). DNA of the CDR3: TGTGCCAGTAGAGAGGGGGCGAGTTTGAACTTC. It specifies CASREGASLNF.

The CDR3 nucleotides are TGTGCCAGCAGTGAAGCGCAGCTGAACTCCTACGAGCAGTACTTC. It is translated as CASSEAQLNSYEQYF. This sequence joins TRBV2 and TRBJ2-7; no reliable D call. Germline lookup yields CDR1 SNHLY and CDR2 FYNNEI. The CDR3 has 15 amino acids. Trimming stripped 0 bases from V and 0 bases from J, with 9 bases between. The full variable domain, its missing parts supplied by reference TRBV2 and TRBJ2-7, is EPEVTQTPSHQVTQMGQEVILRCVPISNHLYFYWYRQILGQKVEFLVSFYNNEISEKSEIFDDQFSVERPDGSNFTLKIRSTKLEDSAMYFCASSEAQLNSYEQYFGPGTRLTVT.

The sample holds one count of this clone. The rearrangement links TRBV25-1 to TRBJ2-4; 8 bases align to TRBD1. Germline V gene data show CDR1 as MGHDK and CDR2 as SYGVNS. J lost 4 bases, V lost 0 bases, and 5 bases had no gene match. This CDR3 is built from 16 residues. CDR3 nucleotide sequence: TGTGCCAGCAGTGAATATACGGGGACAGGTAAAAACATTCAGTACTTC. Translated: CASSEYTGTGKNIQYF.

The chain has TRBV14 and TRBJ1-2; 9 nucleotides align to TRBD1. The length of the CDR3 is 17 residues. After removal of 1 base from V and 3 bases from J, the junction contained 9 bases not matched to a gene. CDR1 is SGHDN, CDR2 FVKESK, per germline. CDR3 loop: CASSQAGTGPMDYGYTF. CDR3 nucleotides: TGTGCCAGCAGCCAAGCTGGGACAGGGCCTATGGACTATGGCTACACCTTC.

In this sample, this clone turned up once. The rearrangement uses TRBV19 and TRBJ1-2, with TRBD1 matching 9 bases. The J segment lost 3 bases and the V segment lost 0 bases, leaving 2 bases of the junction unmatched. CDR1 and CDR2 from the germline V gene are LNHDA and SQIVND (reference sequence). The CDR3 sequence is 15 residues long. Here the CDR3 reads CASSIDWDRDYGYTF. The CDR3 nucleotides read TGTGCCAGTAGTATAGACTGGGACAGGGACTATGGCTACACCTTC.

This clone was picked up one time. The chain joins TRBV7-7 to TRBJ2-1; TRBD1 matches 8 bases. The V gene end was trimmed by 5 bases and the J gene end by 9 bases; junction bases not matched to a gene: 6. The CDR3 extends over 13 amino acids. Germline V lookup: CDR1 SSHAT, CDR2 FNYEAQ (reference sequence). CDR3 amino acids: CASSLGQGSEQFF. DNA for the CDR3: TGTGCCAGCAGCCTAGGACAGGGCAGTGAGCAGTTCTTC.

The chain joins TRBV29-1 to TRBJ2-7, with TRBD1 matching over 7 bases. V was pared by 6 bases and J by 3 bases, with 17 bases of the junction left unmatched. This CDR3 has 16 residues. Germline V gene sequence: CDR1 SQVTM, CDR2 ANQGSEA. CDR3 nucleotides: TGCAGCGTCTTGCTGGGACCCCGGGACAGAGTCTACGAGCAGTACTTC. It codes for CSVLLGPRDRVYEQYF.